These 11 T cell receptor beta chains were all obtained from the same sample, sequenced in a study of cytomegalovirus exposure and HLA in healthy donors. The study ran its PCR with 60 Vbeta and 13 Jbeta primers. The protocol was immunoSEQ multiplex PCR, while the TCRdb copy is restricted to in-frame clones and leaves out a portion. The profile shows 300,000 or so clones, 84% of them singletons. Sequencing was done on a sample of PBMCs. All receptors come from a woman in her 40s in good health and CMV-seropositive.

This clone was counted between two and nine times. V and J are TRBV29-1 and TRBJ2-7; TRBD1 might be the D (6 bases). The V gene lost 8 bases and the J gene lost 4 bases, with 12 bases spanning the gap. Germline V CDR1 and CDR2: SQVTM, ANQGSEA. The length of the CDR3 is 11 residues. The chain's CDR3 is CSILRGYEQYF. In DNA, the CDR3 is TGCAGCATACTTAGGGGGTACGAGCAGTACTTC.

The chain is built from TRBV29-1 and TRBJ2-7; D uncertain. Trimming took 4 bases from V and 4 from J, leaving 11 bases between them. Germline V lookup: CDR1 SQVTM, CDR2 ANQGSEA. The CDR3 sequence is 12 residues long. CDR3 region: CSVVVDTYEQYF. The CDR3 DNA sequence: TGCAGCGTTGTGGTAGACACTTACGAGCAGTACTTC.

The chain joins TRBV6-1 to TRBJ2-7, with a weak D call TRBD1 (6 bases). The length of the CDR3 is 17 residues. CDR1 and CDR2 from the germline V gene are MNHNS and SASEGT. Trimming took off 2 bases at V and 0 bases at J, with 17 bases between the two ends. This chain's CDR3 is CASSESSGQILSYEQYF. In DNA, the CDR3 is TGTGCCAGCAGTGAATCGAGCGGACAGATACTCTCCTACGAGCAGTACTTC.

In this sample, this clone turned up a few times. This CDR3 is also generated by other DNA sequences in the sample. V is TRBV9 and J is TRBJ1-3; no definite D call. The germline V gene has CDR1 SGDLS and CDR2 YYNGEE. V was trimmed by 0 bases and J by 4 bases, leaving 5 bases between them. The CDR3 covers 13 residues. The DNA for the CDR3 is TGTGCCAGCAGCGTAGGTCAGGGAAACACCATATATTTT. Translated, it gives CASSVGQGNTIYF.

In DNA form, the CDR3 reads TGTGCCAGCTCACCAACCGCGACAGGGGCCGGGGGTGAGCAGTACTTC. This gives the protein CASSPTATGAGGEQYF. V and J are TRBV18 and TRBJ2-7, with 8 bases aligning to TRBD1. The CDR3 is made up of 16 amino acids. Germline CDR1 is KGHSH and CDR2 is LQKENI. The J segment lost 7 bases and the V segment lost 2 bases, leaving 13 bases of the junction unmatched.

The V call is TRBV5-5, the J call TRBJ1-2; the D gene is possibly TRBD1 (5 bases). V lost 0 bases and J 4 bases, leaving 16 bases between the germline ends. The CDR3 sequence is 16 residues long. The germline gives CDR1 SGHKS, CDR2 YYEKEE (reference sequence). Here the CDR3 reads CASSLDIPGLTYGYTF. CDR3 nucleotide sequence: TGTGCCAGCAGCTTGGATATTCCGGGACTCACCTATGGCTACACCTTC.

This clone was detected only once. The CDR3 DNA reads as TGTGCCAGCAGTTCGACAGGCTTCGGCGAGTCTGGGGCCAACGTCCTGACTTTC. Translation: CASSSTGFGESGANVLTF. The J gene is TRBJ2-6, the V gene TRBV28, with D tentatively TRBD1 (6 bases). The CDR3 runs to 18 residues. From germline, CDR1 is MDHEN and CDR2 SYDVKM. V was trimmed by 4 bases and J by 1 base, leaving 17 bases between them.

This chain connects TRBV2 to TRBJ2-1, with D possibly matching TRBD1 (7 bases). Germline V gene data show CDR1 as SNHLY and CDR2 as FYNNEI. Trimming took off 6 bases at V and 13 bases at J, with 19 bases between the two ends. This CDR3 has 13 residues. The CDR3 sequence is CASREGGTGEQFF. As DNA, the CDR3 is TGTGCCAGCAGGGAGGGGGGAACAGGGGAACAGTTCTTC.

The genes are TRBV19 and TRBJ1-2, with 9 positions matching TRBD1. This CDR3 has 15 residues. Germline CDR1 LNHDA, CDR2 SQIVND (reference sequence). V dropped 4 bases and J dropped 0; count of bases not matched to a gene: 3. The CDR3 coding sequence is TGTGCCAGTAGTACAACAGGGGGCCCTAACTATGGCTACACCTTC. Protein sequence: CASSTTGGPNYGYTF.

The V gene is TRBV19, the J gene TRBJ1-5, with D perhaps matching TRBD1 (5 bases). CDR1 LNHDA and CDR2 SQIVND come from the germline V gene (reference sequence). V was pared by 8 bases and J by 6 bases, with 11 bases between. The CDR3 contains 12 residues. The CDR3 is CASGAGIQPQHF. The CDR3 DNA is TGTGCCAGTGGTGCAGGGATTCAGCCCCAGCATTTT.

V usage is TRBV6-5 and J usage is TRBJ2-7; TRBD1 agrees at 9 bases. Germline V gene lookup returns CDR1 MNHEY and CDR2 SVGAGI. J was trimmed by 5 bases and V by 8 bases; bases with no gene match: 13. This CDR3 is 15 amino acids long. CDR3 residues: CASSRGDRVVNEQYF. As DNA, the CDR3 is TGTGCCAGCTCAAGGGGGGACAGGGTAGTCAACGAGCAGTACTTC.